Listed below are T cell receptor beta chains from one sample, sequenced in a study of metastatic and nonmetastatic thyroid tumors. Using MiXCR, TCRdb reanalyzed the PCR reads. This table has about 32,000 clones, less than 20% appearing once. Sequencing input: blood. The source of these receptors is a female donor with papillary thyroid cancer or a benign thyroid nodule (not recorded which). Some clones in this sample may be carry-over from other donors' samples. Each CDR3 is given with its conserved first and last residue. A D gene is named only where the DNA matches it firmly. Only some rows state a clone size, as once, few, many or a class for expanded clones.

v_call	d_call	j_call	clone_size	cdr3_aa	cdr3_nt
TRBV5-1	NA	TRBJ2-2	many	CASSLTSFQGTGELFF	TGCGCCAGCAGCTTGACCAGTTTCCAGGGCACCGGGGAGCTGTTTTTT
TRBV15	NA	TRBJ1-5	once	CATSGILGNQPQHF	TGTGCCACCAGTGGCATTTTGGGCAATCAGCCCCAGCATTTT
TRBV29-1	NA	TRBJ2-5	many	CSVEIGQETQYF	TGCAGCGTTGAAATCGGCCAAGAGACCCAGTACTTC
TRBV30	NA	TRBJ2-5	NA	CAWSVQVQETQYF	TGTGCCTGGAGTGTACAAGTCCAAGAGACCCAGTACTTC
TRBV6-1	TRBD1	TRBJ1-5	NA	CASSPLGQAHQPQHF	TGTGCCAGCAGTCCCTTAGGACAGGCCCATCAGCCCCAGCATTTT
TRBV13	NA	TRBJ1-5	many	CASSRTGGGGGSSNQPQHF	TGTGCCAGCAGCCGTACCGGGGGGGGAGGGGGAAGTAGCAATCAGCCCCAGCATTTT
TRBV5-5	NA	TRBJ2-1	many	CASSLGADSTYNEQFF	TGTGCCAGCAGCTTGGGAGCGGACAGCACCTACAATGAGCAGTTCTTC
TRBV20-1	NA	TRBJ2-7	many	CSARDVYEQYF	TGCAGTGCTAGAGATGTATACGAGCAGTACTTC
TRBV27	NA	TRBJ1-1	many	CAFTGTEAFF	TGTGCCTTCACCGGGACTGAAGCTTTCTTT
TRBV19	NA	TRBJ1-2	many	CASSRKDNTNYGYTF	TGTGCCAGTAGTCGAAAGGACAACACTAACTATGGCTACACCTTC
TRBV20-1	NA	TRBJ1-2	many	CRIEEGPGGYTF	TGCAGAATAGAGGAGGGGCCTGGGGGCTACACCTTC
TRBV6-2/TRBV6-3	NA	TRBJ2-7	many	CASSYQLGLRLEQYF	TGTGCCAGCAGTTACCAACTAGGACTACGTCTCGAGCAGTACTTC
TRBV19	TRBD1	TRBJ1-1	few	CAISISDRVSEAFF	TGTGCCATTAGTATCAGTGACAGGGTCTCTGAAGCTTTCTTT
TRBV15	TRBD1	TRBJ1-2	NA	CATSSDRGLAGYTF	TGTGCCACCAGCAGCGACAGGGGGCTGGCTGGCTACACCTTC
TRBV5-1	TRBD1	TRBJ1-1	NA	CASSRGQGGNTEAFF	TGCGCCAGCAGCCGAGGACAGGGTGGGAACACTGAAGCTTTCTTT
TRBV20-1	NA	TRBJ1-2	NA	CSAREGATRVSGYTF	TGCAGTGCTAGAGAGGGAGCAACCAGGGTTAGTGGCTACACCTTC
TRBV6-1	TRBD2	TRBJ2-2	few	CASSALRGAISNTGELFF	TGTGCCAGCAGTGCCTTGCGGGGGGCTATTTCGAACACCGGGGAGCTGTTTTTT
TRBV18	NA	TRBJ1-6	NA	CASSSGQNSPLHF	TGTGCCAGCTCTTCCGGACAGAATTCACCCCTCCACTTT
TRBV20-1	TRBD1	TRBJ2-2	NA	CSARDGTGYTGELFF	TGCAGTGCTAGGGACGGGACAGGGTACACCGGGGAGCTGTTTTTT
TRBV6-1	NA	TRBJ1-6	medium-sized	CASSEFQALSSYNSPLHF	TGTGCCAGCAGTGAATTCCAGGCCCTGAGCTCCTATAATTCACCCCTCCACTTT
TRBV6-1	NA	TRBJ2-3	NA	CASSVAGGTDTQYF	TGTGCCAGCAGTGTAGCCGGAGGCACAGATACGCAGTATTTT
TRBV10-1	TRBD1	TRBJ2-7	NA	CASSDSGQGTGEQYF	TGCGCCAGCAGTGATAGCGGACAGGGGACCGGAGAGCAGTACTTC
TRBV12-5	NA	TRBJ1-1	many	CASGLPPGVTEAFF	TGTGCTAGTGGTTTGCCCCCAGGGGTCACTGAAGCTTTCTTT
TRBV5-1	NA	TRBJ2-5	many	CASSLVGETQYF	TGCGCCAGCAGCTTGGTAGGGGAGACCCAGTACTTC
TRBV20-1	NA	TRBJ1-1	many	CSASHPWSGTEAFF	TGCAGTGCTAGCCACCCCTGGAGCGGCACTGAAGCTTTCTTT
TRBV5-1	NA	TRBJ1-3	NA	CVSSLVHGSGNTIYF	TGTGTCAGCAGCCTCGTACATGGCTCTGGAAACACCATATATTTT
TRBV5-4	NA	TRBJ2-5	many	CASSLVGLRETQYF	TGTGCCAGCAGCTTGGTGGGCCTACGAGAGACCCAGTACTTC
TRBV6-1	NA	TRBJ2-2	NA	CASSPDTGELFF	TGTGCCAGCAGTCCCGACACCGGGGAGCTGTTTTTT
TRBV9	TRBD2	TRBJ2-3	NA	CASSPAGVSTDTQYF	TGTGCCAGCAGCCCGGCGGGAGTTAGCACAGATACGCAGTATTTT
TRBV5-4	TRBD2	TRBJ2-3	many	CASSLGGGADTQYF	TGTGCCAGCAGCTTGGGCGGGGGGGCAGATACGCAGTATTTT
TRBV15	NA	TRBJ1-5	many	CATSSGRDSNQPQHF	TGTGCCACCAGCAGCGGACGGGATAGCAATCAGCCCCAGCATTTT
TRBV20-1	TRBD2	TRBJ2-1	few	CSAQSGNIDEQFF	TGCAGTGCCCAAAGCGGGAATATCGATGAGCAGTTCTTC
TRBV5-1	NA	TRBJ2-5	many	CASSLAGLGAGETQYF	TGCGCCAGCAGCTTGGCCGGTCTCGGGGCCGGCGAGACCCAGTACTTC
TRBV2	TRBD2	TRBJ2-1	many	CASRRAGSSYNEQFF	TGTGCCAGCAGAAGAGCGGGAAGCTCCTACAATGAGCAGTTCTTC
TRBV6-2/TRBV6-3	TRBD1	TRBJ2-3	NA	CATEGQATGEGTDTQYF	TGTGCCACCGAAGGACAGGCGACAGGGGAGGGCACAGATACGCAGTATTTT
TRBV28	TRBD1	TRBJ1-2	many	CASSRFLSGTGRDYGYTF	TGTGCCAGCAGTCGCTTCCTCTCCGGGACAGGGAGGGACTATGGCTACACCTTC
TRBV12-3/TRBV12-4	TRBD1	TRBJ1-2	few	CASRQGQGIYGYTF	TGTGCCAGCAGGCAGGGACAGGGGATCTATGGCTACACCTTC
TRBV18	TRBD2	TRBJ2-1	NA	CASSPTRTSDEQFF	TGTGCCAGCTCACCCACAAGAACTAGCGATGAGCAGTTCTTC
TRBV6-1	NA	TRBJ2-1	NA	CASGDFGHEQFF	TGTGCCAGTGGGGACTTCGGCCATGAGCAGTTCTTC
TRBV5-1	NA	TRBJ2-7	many	CASSPGPIVGTLTYEQYF	TGCGCCAGCAGCCCGGGACCCATCGTAGGGACTTTAACCTACGAGCAGTACTTC
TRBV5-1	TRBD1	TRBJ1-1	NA	CASSLSGGGTEAFF	TGCGCCAGCAGCTTATCAGGGGGAGGCACTGAAGCTTTCTTT
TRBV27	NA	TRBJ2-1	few	CASSFTSYNEQFF	TGTGCCAGCAGTTTCACCTCCTACAATGAGCAGTTCTTC